Presented here are 14 T cell receptor beta chains from one specimen sequenced in a study of immune cell composition in non-small cell lung cancer. Some clones are missing from TCRdb's copy, which holds only in-frame ones; the method was immunoSEQ multiplex PCR. The sample contains thousands of clones, roughly 65% of which appear only once. The sample comprised lung tumor tissue. Receptor source: a human donor with non-small cell lung cancer.

The rearrangement uses TRBV27 and TRBJ2-3, with D tentatively TRBD1 (5 bases). Germline lookup yields CDR1 MNHEY and CDR2 SMNVEV (reference sequence). The V and J ends lost 7 bases and 6 bases respectively, with 20 bases between them. The CDR3 extends over 15 amino acids. CDR3 residues: CASNPNQGLGDTQYF. Written as DNA, the CDR3 is TGTGCCAGCAACCCAAATCAGGGTTTGGGCGATACGCAGTATTTT.

V and J are TRBV6-1 and TRBJ1-2, with a tentative D call TRBD1 (5 bases). Trimming removed 7 bases from V and 8 bases from J, with 14 bases in between. Germline CDR1 reads MNHNS; CDR2 reads SASEGT. This CDR3 comprises 12 residues. The CDR3 is CASMRQGSGYTF. The CDR3 nucleotides read TGTGCCAGCATGCGGCAGGGAAGCGGCTACACCTTC.

The chain links TRBV4-2 to TRBJ2-5; 10 nucleotides align to TRBD2. The CDR3 extends over 16 amino acids. Trimming at V came to 2 bases and at J to 5 bases, leaving 8 bases not matched to a gene. CDR1 is LGHNA, CDR2 YNFKEQ, per germline. In nucleotides, the CDR3 is TGTGCCAGCAGCCAAAGCCAGCGGGGGGGTACGGAGACCCAGTACTTC. Protein product: CASSQSQRGGTETQYF.

The chain has TRBV7-6 and TRBJ1-1; 7 nucleotides match TRBD1. The V gene end was trimmed by 5 bases and the J gene end by 7 bases; junction bases not matched to a gene: 1. Germline V gene lookup returns CDR1 SGHVS and CDR2 FNYEAQ. CDR3 size: 11 residues. The CDR3 loop is CASSRQGEAFF. The DNA for the CDR3 is TGTGCCAGCAGCCGACAGGGTGAAGCTTTCTTT.

The gene calls are TRBV9 and TRBJ2-4; 10 bases are shared with TRBD2. Germline V gives CDR1 SGDLS, CDR2 YYNGEE. With 0 bases clipped from V and 11 bases from J, the junction kept 11 bases outside the gene matches. The CDR3 is 16 residues long. CDR3 amino acids: CASSVVGSGGPEVQYF. DNA of the CDR3: TGTGCCAGCAGCGTAGTAGGTAGCGGGGGGCCGGAAGTTCAGTACTTC.

The chain couples TRBV10-3 to TRBJ2-3; TRBD2 aligns across 11 bases. J lost 2 bases, V lost 2 bases, and 6 bases had no gene match. CDR1 and CDR2 (germline): ENHRY, SYGVKD. The CDR3 consists of 17 residues. CDR3 DNA: TGTGCCATCAGTGAGGCCGGGACTAGCGGCTACACAGATACGCAGTATTTT. Residues: CAISEAGTSGYTDTQYF.

The sample holds one count of this clone. The rearrangement uses TRBV9 and TRBJ1-1, with D uncertain. Per the germline V gene, CDR1 is SGDLS and CDR2 is YYNGEE. Trimming took off 6 bases at V and 0 bases at J, with 12 bases between the two ends. The CDR3 has 14 residues. This CDR3 is CASNSDGVNTEAFF. The CDR3 DNA follows: TGTGCCAGCAACTCGGACGGGGTGAACACTGAAGCTTTCTTT.

This clone was counted only a few times. The chain is built from TRBV4-2 and TRBJ2-3; 10 nucleotides align to TRBD2. CDR1 LGHNA and CDR2 YNFKEQ come from the germline V gene. With V trimmed by 1 base and J by 5 bases, 6 bases remained unmatched. CDR3 size: 16 residues. The CDR3, as DNA: TGTGCCAGCAGCCAAGCCTCAGCGGGGGGGGGAGATACGCAGTATTTT. Its translation is CASSQASAGGGDTQYF.

The chain recombines TRBV7-3 with TRBJ2-3, with D perhaps TRBD2 (5 bases). The CDR3 sequence is 15 residues long. Trimming took 5 bases from V and 0 from J, leaving 12 bases between them. In germline, CDR1 is SGHTA, CDR2 FQGTGA. This CDR3 reads CASSQPGSSTDTQYF. For the CDR3, the DNA is TGTGCCAGCAGCCAACCGGGATCTAGCACAGATACGCAGTATTTT. Together with reference TRBV7-3 and TRBJ2-3, the CDR3 gives the full variable domain: GAGVSQTPSNKVTEKGKYVELRCDPISGHTALYWYRQSLGQGPEFLIYFQGTGAADDSGLPNDRFFAVRPEGSVSTLKIQRTERGDSAVYLCASSQPGSSTDTQYFGPGTRLTVL.

This chain connects TRBV11-2 to TRBJ2-1, with 7 bases that match TRBD1. V was pared by 7 bases and J by 7 bases, with 1 base of the junction left unmatched. CDR3 length: 11 amino acids. Germline V lookup: CDR1 SGHAT, CDR2 FQNNGV. The CDR3 reads CASKTGNEQFF. The CDR3 nucleotides are TGTGCCAGCAAGACAGGGAATGAGCAGTTCTTC.

The chain combines TRBV7-9 with TRBJ2-7, with 7 bases identical to TRBD1. The junction had 0 bases not matched to a gene; V was cut back by 5 bases and J by 2 bases. Germline CDR1 and CDR2: SEHNR and FQNEAQ (reference sequence). The CDR3 consists of 12 residues. The CDR3 region is CASSQGAYEQYF. CDR3 DNA sequence: TGTGCCAGCAGCCAGGGGGCCTACGAGCAGTACTTC.

The chain has TRBV30 and TRBJ1-6; TRBD1 matches 8 bases. The junction had 13 bases not matched to a gene; V was cut back by 5 bases and J by 10 bases. CDR1 GTSNPN and CDR2 SVGIG come from the germline V gene (reference sequence). CDR3 length equals 15 residues. For the CDR3, the DNA is TGTGCCTGGGGCCCCGCGGGGACAGGTAGCTCACCCCTCCACTTT. It is translated as CAWGPAGTGSSPLHF.

The chain uses TRBV11-1 and TRBJ1-1; no reliable D call. V lost 5 bases to trimming and J lost 3 bases, with 16 bases between them. Germline CDR1 and CDR2: SGHAT and FQDESV (reference sequence). CDR3 length equals 15 residues. In nucleotides, the CDR3 is TGTGCCAGCAGCCTAAACGGGGTGACGTACACTGAAGCTTTCTTT. Its translation: CASSLNGVTYTEAFF. Based on the CDR3 plus reference TRBV11-1 and TRBJ1-1, the full variable domain is EAEVAQSPRYKITEKSQAVAFWCDPISGHATLYWYRQILGQGPELLVQFQDESVVDDSQLPKDRFSAERLKGVDSTLKIQPAELGDSAMYLCASSLNGVTYTEAFFGQGTRLTVV.

V is TRBV10-2 and J is TRBJ1-4; the D gene is possibly TRBD1 (6 bases). The CDR3 is made up of 13 amino acids. Germline V gene sequence: CDR1 WSHSY, CDR2 SAAADI. V was trimmed by 5 bases and J by 8 bases, leaving 12 bases between them. The chain's CDR3 is CASSPGQSEKLFF. CDR3 coding DNA: TGCGCCAGCAGTCCCGGACAGTCCGAAAAACTGTTTTTT.